Each of the 2 T cell receptor beta chains below was sequenced from the same sample in a study of cytomegalovirus exposure and HLA in healthy donors. The PCR was carried out with 60 Vbeta primers and 13 Jbeta primers. Assay used: immunoSEQ multiplex PCR; TCRdb lists only in-frame clones, some missing. The table has about 210,000 clones, 82% seen once. Sequencing was carried out using PBMCs. Receptors were obtained from a man between 40 and 49 years old in good health and CMV-seropositive.

V is TRBV4-1 and J is TRBJ2-7; 9 bases agree with TRBD1. This CDR3 has 16 amino acids. The germline V gene encodes CDR1 MGHRA and CDR2 YSYEKL. With V trimmed by 5 bases and J by 6 bases, 14 bases remained unmatched. CDR3 nucleotide sequence: TGCGCCAGCAGCGACCAACCCCGGGACAGGGATCGCGAGCAGTACTTC. Translated, it gives CASSDQPRDRDREQYF.

Points on this clone: The sample carries other DNA sequences with the same CDR3. The chain employs TRBV9 and TRBJ2-3; D is ambiguous. The CDR3 contains 14 residues. Germline V CDR1 and CDR2: SGDLS, YYNGEE. Trimming cost V 2 bases and J 0 bases, with 7 bases left between them. The CDR3 sequence is CASSVLTSTDTQYF. The CDR3 DNA reads as TGTGCCAGCAGCGTCTTGACTAGCACAGATACGCAGTATTTT. The complete variable domain, with remaining parts taken from reference TRBV9 and TRBJ2-3, reads DSGVTQTPKHLITATGQRVTLRCSPRSGDLSVYWYQQSLDQGLQFLIQYYNGEERAKGNILERFSAQQFPDLHSELNLSSLELGDSALYFCASSVLTSTDTQYFGPGTRLTVL.